These T cell receptor beta chains were read from a single sample in a study of T cell responses to AZD1222 COVID-19 vaccine. TCRdb's copy holds only in-frame clones and misses some; the assay was immunoSEQ multiplex PCR. This sample has about 130,000 clones, with 88% found just once. Sequenced here: peripheral blood, sampled on day 0 of AZD1222 vaccination. Receptor source: an adult in good health. Each CDR3 is given with its conserved first and last residue. A D gene is named only where the DNA matches it firmly. Rows may omit the clone size; those that give it use once, few, many or a size class.

TRBV11-2,-,-,TRBJ1-2,TGTGCCAGCAGCTTACCCCCTGTGGGCTACACCTTC,CASSLPPVGYTF
TRBV30,-,TRBD1,TRBJ2-7,TGTGCCGGAAGTACAGGGGGCGAGCAGTACTTC,CAGSTGGEQYF
TRBV4-2,-,-,TRBJ1-4,TGTGCCAGCAGCCAAGTCCACAGTCCAGATGAAAAACTGTTTTTT,CASSQVHSPDEKLFF
TRBV28,-,TRBD2,TRBJ2-7,TGTGCCAGCAGGGGACTAGCCCCCTACGAGCAGTACTTC,CASRGLAPYEQYF
TRBV2,-,-,TRBJ1-1,TGTGCCAGCATCTCAGAGATCGGCACTGAAGCTTTCTTT,CASISEIGTEAFF
TRBV5-1,-,TRBD1,TRBJ1-6,TGCGCCAGCAGCTCACAGGGGGCACGGAATTCACCCCTCCACTTT,CASSSQGARNSPLHF
TRBV19,-,-,TRBJ2-3,TGTGCCAGTAGTAAGGGCCGACGCAGCACAGATACGCAGTATTTT,CASSKGRRSTDTQYF
TRBV6-4,-,TRBD1,TRBJ2-1,TGTGCCAGCAGTGTCGGGACAGGACCTTACAATGAGCAGTTCTTC,CASSVGTGPYNEQFF
TRBV28,-,TRBD1,TRBJ1-2,TGTGCCAGCAGTTCTAATTTGGACAGGGGGCGTCTTGGCTACACCTTC,CASSSNLDRGRLGYTF
TRBV7-9,-,-,TRBJ1-1,TGTGCCAGCAAGAAGAACACTGAAGCTTTCTTT,CASKKNTEAFF
TRBV15,-,-,TRBJ2-7,TGTGCCACCAGCAGGGGAAGTAGCGTCAACTACGAGCAGTACTTC,CATSRGSSVNYEQYF
TRBV11-2,once,-,TRBJ1-2,TGTGCCAGCAGCTTAGTGGGGACGGGGATACGATATGGCTACACCTTC,CASSLVGTGIRYGYTF
TRBV16,-,-,TRBJ1-5,TGTGCCAGCAGCCTCTGGGGGGCGAATCAGCCCCAGCATTTT,CASSLWGANQPQHF
TRBV4-3,-,-,TRBJ1-2,TGCGCCAGCAGCCACCTCGTGGGAGGGGGTGCTAACTATGGCTACACCTTC,CASSHLVGGGANYGYTF
TRBV5-1,-,-,TRBJ1-2,TGCGCCAGCAGCTTGGACGGGGGGCGCAGCTATGGCTACACCTTC,CASSLDGGRSYGYTF
TRBV30,-,-,TRBJ1-4,TGTGCCTGGAGTGTACGAGGGGAAAAACTGTTTTTT,CAWSVRGEKLFF
TRBV11-3,-,-,TRBJ1-1,TGTGCCAGCAGCCCCGGACTCGATGGGACTGAAGCTTTCTTT,CASSPGLDGTEAFF
TRBV27,-,TRBD2,TRBJ2-7,TGTGCCAGCAGTTCGAACAATATGGGACTAGCGGGGGCCTACGAGCAGTACTTC,CASSSNNMGLAGAYEQYF
TRBV19,-,-,TRBJ1-3,TGTGCCAGTAGCCAGACTCCCCCGTGGAACACCATATATTTT,CASSQTPPWNTIYF
TRBV28,-,-,TRBJ1-1,TGTGCCAGCAGTTTATACAGGGCGACCACTGAAGCTTTCTTT,CASSLYRATTEAFF
TRBV3-1/TRBV3-2,-,-,TRBJ1-1,TGTGCCAGCAGCCAAGGGTTTCAGGGACGGACTGAAGCTTTCTTT,CASSQGFQGRTEAFF
TRBV6-6,-,-,TRBJ2-3,TGTGCCAGCAGTACAGGGACGACGATAGATACGCAGTATTTT,CASSTGTTIDTQYF
TRBV18,-,-,TRBJ2-2,TGTGCCAGCCCTCCGTCGTCGGGCACCGGGGAGCTGTTTTTT,CASPPSSGTGELFF
TRBV24-1,-,TRBD1,TRBJ2-5,TGTGCCACCAGTGACGCCGGGACAGGGAAGGAGACCCAGTACTTC,CATSDAGTGKETQYF
TRBV7-9,-,-,TRBJ1-6,TGTGCCAGCAGCCGAGGGGTGAGTCAGTCACCCCTCCACTTT,CASSRGVSQSPLHF
TRBV9,-,-,TRBJ2-5,TGTGCCAGCAGCGACCTCCGGAGGACCCAGTACTTC,CASSDLRRTQYF
TRBV20-1,-,TRBD1,TRBJ2-7,TGCAGTGCAAGACAGGGGTACGAGCAGTACTTC,CSARQGYEQYF
TRBV3-1/TRBV3-2,once,-,TRBJ1-4,TGTGCCAGCAGCCAAGCGGAAGTTAGTGTGGTTTTT,CASSQAEVSVVF
TRBV6-2/TRBV6-3,-,-,TRBJ1-4,TGTGCCAGCAGTTACTCGGGCGAAAAACTGTTTTTT,CASSYSGEKLFF
TRBV28,-,TRBD1,TRBJ1-4,TGTGCCAGCAGTCAACGGACAGGGAGTTCTTCAACTAATGAAAAACTGTTTTTT,CASSQRTGSSSTNEKLFF
TRBV9,-,-,TRBJ1-3,TGTGCCAGCAGCGGTGGGTCTGGAAACACCATATATTTT,CASSGGSGNTIYF
TRBV7-2,-,-,TRBJ2-5,TGTGCCAGCAGCATAGTGCTCCAAGAGACCCAGTACTTC,CASSIVLQETQYF
TRBV7-2,-,TRBD2,TRBJ2-5,TGTGCCAGCAGCGTCGAACTAGCGGGAGGGGGAAAGACCCAGTACTTC,CASSVELAGGGKTQYF